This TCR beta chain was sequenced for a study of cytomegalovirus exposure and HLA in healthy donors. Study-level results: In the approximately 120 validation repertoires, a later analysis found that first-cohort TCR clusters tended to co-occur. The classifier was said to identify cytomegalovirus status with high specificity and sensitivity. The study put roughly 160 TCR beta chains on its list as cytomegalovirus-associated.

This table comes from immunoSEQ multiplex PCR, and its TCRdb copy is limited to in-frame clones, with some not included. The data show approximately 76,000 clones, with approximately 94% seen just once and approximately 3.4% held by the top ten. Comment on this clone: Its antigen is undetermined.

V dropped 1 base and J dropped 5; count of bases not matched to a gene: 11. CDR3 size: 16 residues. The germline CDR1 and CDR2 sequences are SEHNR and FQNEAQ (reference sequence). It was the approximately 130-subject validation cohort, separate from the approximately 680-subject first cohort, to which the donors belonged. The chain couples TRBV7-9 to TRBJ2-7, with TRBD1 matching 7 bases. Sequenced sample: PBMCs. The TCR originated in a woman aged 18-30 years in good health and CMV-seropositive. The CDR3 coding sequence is TGTGCCAGCAGCTTAGGGGCAGGGGGTAAAAGACACGAGCAGTACTTC. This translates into CASSLGAGGKRHEQYF.